This is a list of T cell receptor beta chains from one sample in a study of shared clonotypes between healthy human individuals. Data came from immunoSEQ multiplex PCR; TCRdb stores just in-frame clones and leaves some out. The sample includes about 2.4 million clones, around 90% of them seen just once. Sample: naive CD4+ T cells sorted from blood. Receptors originate from a man aged 18 to 30 in good health. Both conserved end residues are part of each CDR3. D genes are given only for firm matches. Rows may omit the clone size; those that give it use once, few, many or a size class.

size	V	D	J	DNA	CDR3
once	TRBV7-6	NA	TRBJ2-5	TGTGCCAGCAGCTTAGCGTCATGGGGGAGTACGGCGGAGACCCAGTACTTC	CASSLASWGSTAETQYF
once	TRBV5-1	NA	TRBJ1-4	TGCGCCAGCAGCTTGGGGGACACCAAAAATGAAAAACTGTTTTTT	CASSLGDTKNEKLFF
once	TRBV2	TRBD1	TRBJ2-7	TGTGCCAGCAGTATTGGACAGGGAGCATACGAGCAGTACTTC	CASSIGQGAYEQYF
NA	TRBV30	NA	TRBJ2-7	TGTGCCTGGAGACTACAGGGAGTAGTGTCCTACGAGCAGTACTTC	CAWRLQGVVSYEQYF
NA	TRBV27	TRBD1	TRBJ2-2	TGTGCCAGCAGTCCAAGGGGACAGATAAGTAGCACCGGGGAGCTGTTTTTT	CASSPRGQISSTGELFF
NA	TRBV7-2	NA	TRBJ2-2	TGTGCCAGCAGCTCAAAGCCCGGACTGTTCAGCGGGGAGCTGTTTTTT	CASSSKPGLFSGELFF
NA	TRBV7-7	TRBD2	TRBJ2-1	TGTGCTAGCAGCTCAGGACTAGCGGGAGTAAATGAGCAGTTCTTC	CASSSGLAGVNEQFF
NA	TRBV5-4	TRBD1	TRBJ2-7	TGTGCCAGCAGCTTGGTAGGACAGGCAGGGGAAGACGAGCAGTACTTC	CASSLVGQAGEDEQYF
NA	TRBV11-2	TRBD1	TRBJ2-5	TGTGCCAGCAGCTTTACAGGGGTCGAGACCCAGTACTTC	CASSFTGVETQYF
NA	TRBV5-4	NA	TRBJ2-3	TGTGCCAGCAGCTTTCAATCGGTGGGAACAGATACGCAGTATTTT	CASSFQSVGTDTQYF
NA	TRBV7-8	NA	TRBJ2-5	TGTGCCAGCAGCTTAGCTCTTTCCCACCAAGAGACCCAGTACTTC	CASSLALSHQETQYF
NA	TRBV6-5	TRBD1	TRBJ1-2	TGTGCCAGCACGCTGGGACAGGGAGATATGGGCTACACCTTC	CASTLGQGDMGYTF
NA	TRBV9	NA	TRBJ2-5	TGTGCCAGCAGCGTAGGGGGACTCCAAGAGACCCAGTACTTC	CASSVGGLQETQYF
NA	TRBV5-1	NA	TRBJ1-1	TGCGCCAGCAGCCCGAACCCAAGCTTAAAGGCTGAAGCTTTCTTT	CASSPNPSLKAEAFF
NA	TRBV5-1	NA	TRBJ1-6	TGCGCCAGCAGCTTGGAACCTCTTTCACCCCTCCACTTT	CASSLEPLSPLHF
NA	TRBV2	NA	TRBJ2-1	TGTGCCAGCAGGACAAGCCGTAAGTTCTTC	CASRTSRKFF
once	TRBV5-1	NA	TRBJ2-2	TGCGCCAGCAGCCCTGCCCGGACGAACACCGGGGAGCTGTTTTTT	CASSPARTNTGELFF
NA	TRBV19	TRBD1	TRBJ1-6	TGTGCCAGTAAATTTACAGGGGGCGAGAATTCACCCCTCCACTTT	CASKFTGGENSPLHF
NA	TRBV30	NA	TRBJ2-7	TGTGCCTGGAGTCCGGGGCAGGACTACGAGCAGTACTTC	CAWSPGQDYEQYF
NA	TRBV11-2	NA	TRBJ2-7	TGTGCCAGCAGCTTAGATAGGCTCGGATCGAGCTCCTACGAGCAGTACTTC	CASSLDRLGSSSYEQYF
NA	TRBV7-2	NA	TRBJ2-5	TGTGCCAGCAGCTTAGGGGGAGCGGGAGAGACCCAGTACTTC	CASSLGGAGETQYF
NA	TRBV7-9	TRBD2	TRBJ2-5	TGTGCCAGCAGCTCGGGACTAGCGGGAGTTGAGACCCAGTACTTC	CASSSGLAGVETQYF
NA	TRBV19	NA	TRBJ2-6	TGTGCCAGTAGTAATGGTCTCGACTTCTCTGGGGCCAACGTCCTGACTTTC	CASSNGLDFSGANVLTF
NA	TRBV7-9	NA	TRBJ2-3	TGTGCCAGCAGCCCCGGTGGGAGGGGGACAGATACGCAGTATTTT	CASSPGGRGTDTQYF
NA	TRBV28	NA	TRBJ1-4	TGTGCCAGCAGTTTGGGGGGGAATGAAAAACTGTTTTTT	CASSLGGNEKLFF
NA	TRBV7-9	NA	TRBJ1-1	TGTGCCAGCAGCTTAGTTCAGGACAGTCCTACAGAAGCTTTCTTT	CASSLVQDSPTEAFF
NA	TRBV2	NA	TRBJ2-5	TGTGCCAGCAGTGGGACTACGACTAAAGAGACCCAGTACTTC	CASSGTTTKETQYF
NA	TRBV28	NA	TRBJ1-3	TGTGCCAGCAGGGGGGGTTCTGGAAACACCATATATTTT	CASRGGSGNTIYF
NA	TRBV9	NA	TRBJ1-2	TGTGCCAGCAGCGTAAGCCGGCATTGGGAGGTCAGTTATGGCTACACCTTC	CASSVSRHWEVSYGYTF
NA	TRBV7-6	NA	TRBJ2-7	TGTGCCAGCAGCTTATCAGGGCCCTACGAGCAGTACTTC	CASSLSGPYEQYF
NA	TRBV4-1	NA	TRBJ2-7	TGCGCCAGCAGCCAAGAGCCCCCTACCTACGAGCAGTACTTC	CASSQEPPTYEQYF
once	TRBV4-3	NA	TRBJ1-2	TGCGCCAGCAGCCAAGATCGGGAATGGCCATATGGCTACACCTTC	CASSQDREWPYGYTF
NA	TRBV6-4	TRBD2	TRBJ2-3	TGTGCCAGCAGTGCGATCGCGGGGGAGGCGGATACGCAGTATTTT	CASSAIAGEADTQYF
NA	TRBV2	NA	TRBJ2-7	TGTGCCAGCAGACGGCAGGGCTACGAGCAGTACTTC	CASRRQGYEQYF
NA	TRBV6-1	TRBD2	TRBJ2-1	TGTGCCAGCAGTGAAGTTCGGCTAGCGGTTGGCTCCTACAATGAGCAGTTCTTC	CASSEVRLAVGSYNEQFF
NA	TRBV2	TRBD1	TRBJ2-3	TGTGCCAGCAGTGGCCGGGACAGCAGCACAGATACGCAGTATTTT	CASSGRDSSTDTQYF
NA	TRBV19	NA	TRBJ2-6	TGTGCCACTGGGGTGAAAACTGGGGCCAACGTCCTGACTTTC	CATGVKTGANVLTF
NA	TRBV9	TRBD2	TRBJ2-3	TGTGCCAGCAGCGTAGGGGAAGGGACTAGCGGGAGGGCCGGTGCGACGCAGTATTTT	CASSVGEGTSGRAGATQYF
NA	TRBV7-2	NA	TRBJ1-2	TGTGCCAGCAGCCCCTGGGAGGAGGGCTATGGCTACACCTTC	CASSPWEEGYGYTF